These 18 T cell receptor beta chains were all obtained from the same sample, sequenced in a study of blood T cell repertoires in COVID-19. Sequencing used immunoSEQ multiplex PCR; TCRdb keeps in-frame clones, though not all of them. The sample has fewer than 350,000 clones, 89% seen once. Material for sequencing was PBMCs or T cells enriched from blood (not recorded which). These receptors originate from a woman aged 35 to 49 who had recovered from COVID-19.

The genes are TRBV29-1 and TRBJ2-7; TRBD1 aligns across 8 bases. The V segment lost 4 bases and the J segment 2 bases; nucleotides outside the gene matches: 4. Germline V gene sequence: CDR1 SQVTM, CDR2 ANQGSEA. The CDR3 sequence is 13 residues long. CDR3 protein: CSVVTGGPYEQYF. CDR3 DNA sequence: TGCAGCGTTGTTACAGGGGGACCCTACGAGCAGTACTTC.

The chain has TRBV9 and TRBJ1-1; 7 bases match TRBD1. V was clipped by 0 bases and J by 1 base; unmatched bases: 3. The CDR3 has 15 residues. The V gene's germline CDR1 is SGDLS and CDR2 YYNGEE. Written as DNA, the CDR3 is TGTGCCAGCAGCGTAGTCCAGGGGGGGAACACTGAAGCTTTCTTT. Translation: CASSVVQGGNTEAFF.

The chain recombines TRBV19 with TRBJ2-6, with no clear D. Trimming took 7 bases from V and 0 from J, leaving 4 bases between them. Germline assignment: CDR1 LNHDA and CDR2 SQIVND (reference sequence). This CDR3 has 13 residues. This CDR3 reads CASISSGANVLTF. CDR3 bases: TGTGCCAGTATTAGCTCTGGGGCCAACGTCCTGACTTTC.

The chain is built from TRBV4-1 and TRBJ2-7; 9 bases align to TRBD2. The J segment lost 2 bases and the V segment lost 0 bases, leaving 8 bases of the junction unmatched. Germline V CDR1 and CDR2: MGHRA, YSYEKL. This CDR3 is built from 17 residues. The CDR3 nucleotides read TGCGCCAGCAGCCAAGATCACCTTTCTAGCGGGACCTACGAGCAGTACTTC. This gives the protein CASSQDHLSSGTYEQYF.

The rearrangement uses TRBV24-1 and TRBJ1-5, with D possibly TRBD1 on 5 matching bases. The V and J ends lost 5 bases and 2 bases respectively, with 9 bases between them. This CDR3 has 14 amino acids. Germline lookup yields CDR1 KGHDR and CDR2 SFDVKD. The CDR3 protein is CATSAQGGNQPQHF. The CDR3 bases are TGTGCCACCAGTGCTCAGGGTGGCAATCAGCCCCAGCATTTT.

Concerning this clone: One end of the junction fails to match germline, which may point to a read error. V and J are TRBV29-1 and TRBJ2-1; 7 bases map to TRBD2. This CDR3 has 13 residues. Germline V gene data show CDR1 as SQVTM and CDR2 as ANQGSEA. DNA of the CDR3: TGCAGCGTCGCCGCGACTAGCCCCGACGAGCGGTTCTTC. Residues: CSVAATSPDERFF.

This chain links TRBV28 with TRBJ2-7, with a possible D match to TRBD2 (7 bases). V was shortened by 7 bases and J by 0 bases, with 13 bases between the two germline ends. There are 14 residues in the CDR3. Germline CDR1 is MDHEN and CDR2 is SYDVKM. The CDR3 sequence: CASTPRGGSYEQYF. The DNA for the CDR3 is TGTGCCAGCACTCCAAGGGGGGGCTCCTACGAGCAGTACTTC.

This chain uses TRBV4-3 with TRBJ1-5; weak D call: TRBD1 (5 bases). The length of the CDR3 is 14 residues. The germline V gene has CDR1 LGHNA and CDR2 YSLEER. Trimming took 3 bases from V and 0 from J, leaving 6 bases between them. The CDR3 nucleotides read TGCGCCAGCAGCCAGGGGGGTAGCAATCAGCCCCAGCATTTT. It translates to CASSQGGSNQPQHF.

A word on this clone: Different DNA sequences within this sample yield the same CDR3. The chain carries TRBV11-3 and TRBJ2-5; no definite D call. Deletions cut 0 bases from V and 4 bases from J, with 6 bases between. The CDR3 sequence is 13 residues long. Per germline, CDR1 SGHNT and CDR2 YENEEA. The CDR3, as DNA: TGTGCCAGCAGCTTAGACCCCGGAGAGACCCAGTACTTC. Protein sequence: CASSLDPGETQYF.

This chain uses TRBV28 with TRBJ2-2; 8 bases agree with TRBD1. CDR1 and CDR2 from the germline V gene are MDHEN and SYDVKM. The CDR3 covers 17 residues. The J segment lost 4 bases and the V segment lost 6 bases, leaving 13 bases of the junction unmatched. As DNA, the CDR3 is TGTGCCAGCAGACCCACCGGGACAGGATCCCCCACCGGGGAGCTGTTTTTT. This encodes CASRPTGTGSPTGELFF. Complete variable domain (other parts from reference TRBV28 and TRBJ2-2): DVKVTQSSRYLVKRTGEKVFLECVQDMDHENMFWYRQDPGLGLRLIYFSYDVKMKEKGDIPEGYSVSREKKERFSLILESASTNQTSMYLCASRPTGTGSPTGELFFGEGSRLTVL.

The genes are TRBV16 and TRBJ2-7; D unresolved. Germline CDR1 reads KGHSY; CDR2 reads FQNENV. Trimming took off 0 bases at V and 1 base at J, with 10 bases between the two ends. The CDR3 contains 15 residues. The CDR3 is CASSQSSSPSYEQYF. The CDR3 nucleotides are TGTGCCAGCAGCCAATCCTCGAGCCCTTCCTACGAGCAGTACTTC.

The chain recombines TRBV7-9 with TRBJ2-5; unclear D gene. Germline V CDR1 and CDR2: SEHNR, FQNEAQ (reference sequence). Trimming removed 3 bases from V and 1 base from J, with 6 bases in between. The CDR3 length is 13 residues. As DNA, the CDR3 is TGTGCCAGCAGCTTCCGCGTCCAAGAGACCCAGTACTTC. It codes for CASSFRVQETQYF.

The chain links TRBV7-9 to TRBJ1-1; D is possibly TRBD1 (5 bases). Germline V lookup: CDR1 SEHNR, CDR2 FQNEAQ (reference sequence). The V end was cut by 5 bases, the J end by 4 bases, with 20 bases between. CDR3 length: 16 residues. The CDR3 reads CASSLNLGGSVTEAFF. The CDR3 DNA sequence: TGTGCCAGCAGCCTAAACTTGGGGGGGAGTGTCACTGAAGCTTTCTTT.

The rearrangement links TRBV6-2 or TRBV6-3 to TRBJ2-2; TRBD1 matches 9 bases. The CDR3 loop spans 14 amino acids. V was clipped by 4 bases and J by 6 bases; unmatched bases: 3. CDR1 and CDR2 from the germline V gene are MNHEY and SVGEGT. The CDR3 DNA follows: TGTGCCAGCAGTTGGGACAGGGACTCCGGGGAGCTGTTTTTT. Protein sequence: CASSWDRDSGELFF.

In this sample, this clone turned up once. The CDR3 reads CASSQAQGAYEQYF. The CDR3 nucleotides are TGTGCCAGCAGCCAAGCACAGGGGGCATACGAGCAGTACTTC. J is TRBJ2-7 and V is TRBV14, with 9 bases identical to TRBD1. Trimming at V came to 1 base and at J to 4 bases, leaving 2 bases not matched to a gene. Germline values: CDR1 SGHDN, CDR2 FVKESK. This CDR3 contains 14 residues.

This chain links TRBV6-2 or TRBV6-3 with TRBJ2-1; D gene ambiguous. Trimming left V 5 bases short and J 0 bases short, with 11 bases between. CDR1 is MNHEY and CDR2 is SVGEGT in the germline V gene. This CDR3 has 15 residues. CDR3 sequence (DNA): TGTGCCAGCAGTGTCGAGCAAACCTCCTACAATGAGCAGTTCTTC. It translates to CASSVEQTSYNEQFF.

V gene TRBV5-1 combines with J gene TRBJ2-5; no clear D. This CDR3 is built from 11 residues. Germline-derived CDR1 and CDR2 are SGHRS and YFSETQ. Trimming cost V 5 bases and J 4 bases, with 6 bases left between them. The DNA for the CDR3 is TGCGCCAGCAGGGCAGGAGAGACCCAGTACTTC. Translated, it gives CASRAGETQYF. Full variable domain (remainder filled in from reference TRBV5-1 and TRBJ2-5): KAGVTQTPRYLIKTRGQQVTLSCSPISGHRSVSWYQQTPGQGLQFLFEYFSETQRNKGNFPGRFSGRQFSNSRSEMNVSTLELGDSALYLCASRAGETQYFGPGTRLLVL.

The chain joins TRBV7-2 to TRBJ2-5; 10 nucleotides agree with TRBD1. Losses at the gene ends were 5 bases for V and 1 base for J; bases not matched to a gene: 7. CDR1 is SGHTA, CDR2 FQGNSA, per germline. CDR3 length equals 16 residues. DNA of the CDR3: TGTGCCAGCAGCCACCCCGGGACAGGGGTCCAAGAGACCCAGTACTTC. Its translation is CASSHPGTGVQETQYF.